The clone carrying this T cell receptor (beta chain) was detected only once. Some clones are missing from TCRdb's copy, which holds only in-frame ones; the method was immunoSEQ multiplex PCR. The table has roughly 200,000 clones, 90% to 95% seen once; the top ten hold about 1.6%. The germline CDR1 and CDR2 sequences are SNHLY and FYNNEI. The CDR3 consists of 13 residues. V lost 1 base and J 5 bases, leaving 9 bases between the germline ends. These data come from a study of control samples from healthy donors and cancer patients. This receptor was identified in a young man in good health. Sequenced: blood. This rearrangement joins TRBV2 to TRBJ2-7, with TRBD2 as a possible D gene (5 bases). The CDR3 coding sequence is TGTGCCAGCAGTGAAGAGGACGGGGACGAGCAGTACTTC. This gives the protein CASSEEDGDEQYF. Together with reference TRBV2 and TRBJ2-7, the CDR3 gives the full variable domain: EPEVTQTPSHQVTQMGQEVILRCVPISNHLYFYWYRQILGQKVEFLVSFYNNEISEKSEIFDDQFSVERPDGSNFTLKIRSTKLEDSAMYFCASSEEDGDEQYFGPGTRLTVT.